The rows below give T cell receptor beta chains drawn from one sample of a study of a mutant IDH1 vaccine in newly diagnosed glioma. Measured with immunoSEQ multiplex PCR; TCRdb has only the in-frame clones, and not every one. The sample includes approximately 35,000 clones, 75% to 90% of them seen just once. This material consisted of PBMCs, taken from a glioma patient treated with radiotherapy, temozolomide or both. The receptors stem from a middle-aged woman with glioma. CDR3s include the opening cysteine and the closing phenylalanine or tryptophan.

>TRBJ1-4|TRBV6-5
CASNRGRGPNEKLFF
>TRBJ2-3|TRBV5-1
CASSLAGLAAGLTDTQYF
>TRBJ2-7|TRBV18
CASSAIQATNYEQYF
>TRBJ1-3|TRBV30
CAWSFGDSGNTIYF
>TRBJ2-7|TRBV4-1
CASSKIGLVSEQYF
>TRBJ2-7|TRBV6-1
CASSERQGVSYEQYF
>TRBJ2-5|TRBV30
CAWRMGETQYF
>TRBJ1-2|TRBV6-1
CASSEFGANYGYTF
>TRBJ1-2|TRBV6-5
CASSYSTGRYGYTF
>TRBJ2-2|TRBV2
CATTPRPSSSGELFF
>TRBJ2-2|TRBV19
CASRKGPSTGELFF
>TRBJ1-5|TRBV7-2
CASSRTPGQGKVQHF
>TRBJ2-2|TRBV9
CASSYHPGELFF
>TRBJ2-7|TRBV28
CASSLWTYEQYF
>TRBJ1-1|TRBV11-2
CASSLGGWTEAFF
>TRBJ2-7|TRBV4-1
CASSQVLTSYEQYF
>TRBJ2-3|TRBV27
CASSPNTDTQYF
>TRBJ1-1|TRBV10-2
CASKAGLMNTEAFF